This T cell receptor beta chain was sequenced in a study of blood T cell repertoires in COVID-19. Libraries were prepared by immunoSEQ multiplex PCR; TCRdb keeps only in-frame clonotypes and omits some of them. The table lists over 100,000 clones, over 80% of them singletons, with 0.65% to 0.9% in the top ten. J lost 2 bases, V lost 5 bases, and 5 bases had no gene match. Germline assignment: CDR1 MNHEY and CDR2 SVGAGI. The CDR3 has 14 residues. The sample consisted of peripheral blood. This chain links TRBV6-5 with TRBJ2-7; 8 bases are shared with TRBD1. The sequence came from a woman in her seventies with acute or convalescent COVID-19. The CDR3 DNA reads TGTGCCAGCAGTCAGACAGGGGCTACCTACGAGCAGTACTTC. It specifies CASSQTGATYEQYF.